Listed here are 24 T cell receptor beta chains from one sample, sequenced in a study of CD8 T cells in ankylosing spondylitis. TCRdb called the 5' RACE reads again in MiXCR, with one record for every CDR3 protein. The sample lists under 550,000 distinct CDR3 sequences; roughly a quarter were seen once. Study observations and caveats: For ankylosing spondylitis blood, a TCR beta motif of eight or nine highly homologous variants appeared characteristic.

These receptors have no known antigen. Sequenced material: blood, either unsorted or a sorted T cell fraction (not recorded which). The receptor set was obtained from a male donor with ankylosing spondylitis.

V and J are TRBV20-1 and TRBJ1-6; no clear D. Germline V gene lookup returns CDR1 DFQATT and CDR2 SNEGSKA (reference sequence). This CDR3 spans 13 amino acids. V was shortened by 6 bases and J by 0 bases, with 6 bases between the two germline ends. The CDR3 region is CSAVSSYNSPLHF. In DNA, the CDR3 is TGCAGTGCGGTTAGCTCCTATAATTCACCCCTCCACTTT.

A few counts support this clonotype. The DNA of the CDR3 is TGCGCCAGCAGACCCGACGGACCGAACACTGAAGCTTTCTTT. This sequence encodes CASRPDGPNTEAFF. The V gene is TRBV5-1, the J gene TRBJ1-1; D is uncertain. CDR1 SGHRS and CDR2 YFSETQ come from the germline V gene. The length of the CDR3 is 14 residues. Trimming shortened V by 5 bases and J by 1 base, and 12 bases separated the two germline ends. Full variable domain (outside the CDR3, taken from reference TRBV5-1 and TRBJ1-1): KAGVTQTPRYLIKTRGQQVTLSCSPISGHRSVSWYQQTPGQGLQFLFEYFSETQRNKGNFPGRFSGRQFSNSRSEMNVSTLELGDSALYLCASRPDGPNTEAFFGQGTRLTVV.

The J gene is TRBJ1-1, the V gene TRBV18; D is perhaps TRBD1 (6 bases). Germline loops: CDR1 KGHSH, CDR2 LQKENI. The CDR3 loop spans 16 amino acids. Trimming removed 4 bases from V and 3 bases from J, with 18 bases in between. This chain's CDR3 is CASSRTVGQTYTEAFF. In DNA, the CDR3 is TGTGCCAGCTCACGCACGGTAGGACAGACTTACACTGAAGCTTTCTTT.

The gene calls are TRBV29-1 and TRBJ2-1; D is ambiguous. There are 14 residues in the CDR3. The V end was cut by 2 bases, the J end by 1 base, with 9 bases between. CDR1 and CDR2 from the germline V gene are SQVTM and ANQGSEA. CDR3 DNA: TGCAGCGTTGAACCCCTAGTATCCTACAATGAGCAGTTCTTC. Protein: CSVEPLVSYNEQFF.

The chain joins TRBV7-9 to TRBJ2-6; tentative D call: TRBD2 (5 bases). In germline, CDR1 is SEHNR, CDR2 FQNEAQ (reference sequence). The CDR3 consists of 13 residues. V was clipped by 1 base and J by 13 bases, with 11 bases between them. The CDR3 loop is CASSLGGPAVLTF. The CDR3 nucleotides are TGTGCCAGCAGCTTAGGCGGGCCTGCGGTCCTGACTTTC. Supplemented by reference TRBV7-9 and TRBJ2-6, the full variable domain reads DTGVSQNPRHKITKRGQNVTFRCDPISEHNRLYWYRQTLGQGPEFLTYFQNEAQLEKSRLLSDRFSAERPKGSFSTLEIQRTEQGDSAMYLCASSLGGPAVLTFGAGSRLTVL.

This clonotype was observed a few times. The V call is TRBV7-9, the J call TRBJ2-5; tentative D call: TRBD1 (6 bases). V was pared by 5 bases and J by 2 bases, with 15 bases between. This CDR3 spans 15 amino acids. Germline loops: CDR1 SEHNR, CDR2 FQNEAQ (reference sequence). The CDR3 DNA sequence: TGTGCCAGCAGCCCAGGGGTGATGGTACAAGAGACCCAGTACTTC. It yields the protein CASSPGVMVQETQYF.

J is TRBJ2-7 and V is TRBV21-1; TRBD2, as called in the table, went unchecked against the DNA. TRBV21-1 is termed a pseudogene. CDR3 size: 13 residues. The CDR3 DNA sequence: TGTGCCAGCAGCCCGGCGGGGGGCTTCGAGCAGTACGTC. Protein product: CASSPAGGFEQYV.

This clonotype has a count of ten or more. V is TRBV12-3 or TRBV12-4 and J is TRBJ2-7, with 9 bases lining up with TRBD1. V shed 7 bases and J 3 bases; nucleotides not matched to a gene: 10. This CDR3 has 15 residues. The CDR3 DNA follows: TGTGCCAGCACCCCCGGGACAGGGATCGGCTACGAGCAGTACTTC. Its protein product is CASTPGTGIGYEQYF.

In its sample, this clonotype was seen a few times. The CDR3 region is CASSSYTDTQYF. The CDR3 bases are TGTGCCAGCAGTTCGTACACAGATACGCAGTATTTT. This sequence joins TRBV28 and TRBJ2-3; no reliable D call. The CDR3 is made up of 12 amino acids. Germline CDR1 MDHEN, CDR2 SYDVKM. V lost 4 bases, J lost 2 bases, and 4 bases lay in between.

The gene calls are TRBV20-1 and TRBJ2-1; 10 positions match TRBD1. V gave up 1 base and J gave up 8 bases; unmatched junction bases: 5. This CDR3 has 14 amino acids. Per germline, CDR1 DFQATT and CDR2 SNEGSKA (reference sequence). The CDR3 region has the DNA TGCAGTGCTAGAGTGGACAGGGGGTGGGATGAGCAGTTCTTC. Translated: CSARVDRGWDEQFF.

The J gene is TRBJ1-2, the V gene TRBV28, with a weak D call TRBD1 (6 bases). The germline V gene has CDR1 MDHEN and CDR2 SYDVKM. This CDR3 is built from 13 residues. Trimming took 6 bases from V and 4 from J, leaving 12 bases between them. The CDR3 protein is CASSKGQFYGYTF. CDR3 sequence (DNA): TGTGCCAGCAGCAAAGGACAGTTCTATGGCTACACCTTC.

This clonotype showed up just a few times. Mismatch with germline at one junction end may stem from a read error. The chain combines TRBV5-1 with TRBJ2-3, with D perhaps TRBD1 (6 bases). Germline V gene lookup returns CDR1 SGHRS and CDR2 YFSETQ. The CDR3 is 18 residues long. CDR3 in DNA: TGCGCCAGCAGTTTGGGGGTGAACAGGGACCTAAGCACAGATACGCAGTATTTT. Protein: CASSLGVNRDLSTDTQYF.

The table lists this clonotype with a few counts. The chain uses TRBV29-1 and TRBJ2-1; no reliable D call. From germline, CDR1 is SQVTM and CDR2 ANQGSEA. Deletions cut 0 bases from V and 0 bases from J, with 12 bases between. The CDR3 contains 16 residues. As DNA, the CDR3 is TGCAGCGTTGAAGACCCGTCGCCGAGCTCCTACAATGAGCAGTTCTTC. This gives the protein CSVEDPSPSSYNEQFF.

The CDR3 nucleotides are TGTGCCAGCAGCTTCAACACCTTCGAGCACATTCAGTACTTC. Its translation: CASSFNTFEHIQYF. The chain couples TRBV7-9 to TRBJ2-4; D gene uncertain. Germline V gives CDR1 SEHNR, CDR2 FQNEAQ (reference sequence). V was clipped by 3 bases and J by 8 bases, with 14 bases between them. The CDR3 length is 14 residues.

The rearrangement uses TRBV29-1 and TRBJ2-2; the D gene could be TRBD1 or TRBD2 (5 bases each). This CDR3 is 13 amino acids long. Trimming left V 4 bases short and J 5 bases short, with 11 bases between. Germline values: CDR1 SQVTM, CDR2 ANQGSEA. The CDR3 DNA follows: TGCAGCGTTGCGGGGCTCTTTACCGGGGAGCTGTTTTTT. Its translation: CSVAGLFTGELFF.

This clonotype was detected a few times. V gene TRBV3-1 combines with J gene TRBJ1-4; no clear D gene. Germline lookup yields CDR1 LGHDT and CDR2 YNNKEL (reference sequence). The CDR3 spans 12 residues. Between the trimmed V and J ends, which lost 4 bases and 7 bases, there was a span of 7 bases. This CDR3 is CASSPRAEKLFF. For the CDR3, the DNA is TGTGCCAGCAGCCCCCGGGCTGAAAAACTGTTTTTT.

In nucleotides, the CDR3 is TGTGCCAGCAGCATACAGACAGGGGAAGATGGCTACACCTTC. As protein: CASSIQTGEDGYTF. The chain has TRBV7-9 and TRBJ1-2; 8 bases map to TRBD1. After removal of 5 bases from V and 6 bases from J, the junction contained 8 bases not matched to a gene. The CDR3 is 14 amino acids. Germline CDR1 is SEHNR and CDR2 is FQNEAQ (reference sequence).

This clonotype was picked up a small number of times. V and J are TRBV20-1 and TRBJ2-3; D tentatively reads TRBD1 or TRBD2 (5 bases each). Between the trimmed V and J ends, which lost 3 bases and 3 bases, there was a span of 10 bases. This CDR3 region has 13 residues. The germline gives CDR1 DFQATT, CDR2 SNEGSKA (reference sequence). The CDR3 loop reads CSASKGRTDTQYF. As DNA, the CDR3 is TGCAGTGCTAGTAAGGGGAGAACAGATACGCAGTATTTT.

This chain's CDR3 is CSVGHTNYGYTF. The CDR3 bases are TGCAGCGTGGGACACACAAACTATGGCTACACCTTC. The rearrangement uses TRBV29-1 and TRBJ1-2, with a possible D match to TRBD1 (6 bases). Germline lookup yields CDR1 SQVTM and CDR2 ANQGSEA. This CDR3 comprises 12 residues. Trimming removed 6 bases at V and 2 bases at J, with 10 bases between. The variable domain in full, completed from reference TRBV29-1 and TRBJ1-2, reads SAVISQKPSRDICQRGTSLTIQCQVDSQVTMMFWYRQQPGQSLTLIATANQGSEATYESGFVIDKFPISRPNLTFSTLTVSNMSPEDSSIYLCSVGHTNYGYTFGSGTRLTVV.

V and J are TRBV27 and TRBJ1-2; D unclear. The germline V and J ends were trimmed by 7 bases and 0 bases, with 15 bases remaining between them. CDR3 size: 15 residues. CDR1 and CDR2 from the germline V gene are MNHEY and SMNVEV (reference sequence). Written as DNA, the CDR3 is TGTGCCAGCACTCCGTTGGGCAGTTCTAACTATGGCTACACCTTC. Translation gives CASTPLGSSNYGYTF.

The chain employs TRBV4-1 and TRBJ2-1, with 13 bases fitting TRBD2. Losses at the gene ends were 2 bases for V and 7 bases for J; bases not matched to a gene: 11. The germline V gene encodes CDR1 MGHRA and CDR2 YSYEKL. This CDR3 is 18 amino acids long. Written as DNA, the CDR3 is TGCGCCAGCAGCCAACTCGACATGGGACTAGCGGGAATGAATGAGCAGTTCTTC. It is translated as CASSQLDMGLAGMNEQFF.

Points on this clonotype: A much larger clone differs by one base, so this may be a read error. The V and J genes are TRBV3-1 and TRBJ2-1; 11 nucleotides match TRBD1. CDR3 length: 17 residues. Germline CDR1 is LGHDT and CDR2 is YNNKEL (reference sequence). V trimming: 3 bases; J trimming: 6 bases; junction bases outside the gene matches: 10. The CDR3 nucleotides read TGTGCCAGCAGCCAGGCCGTCTCCGGGACAGGGGGCAATGAGCAGTTCTTC. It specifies CASSQAVSGTGGNEQFF.

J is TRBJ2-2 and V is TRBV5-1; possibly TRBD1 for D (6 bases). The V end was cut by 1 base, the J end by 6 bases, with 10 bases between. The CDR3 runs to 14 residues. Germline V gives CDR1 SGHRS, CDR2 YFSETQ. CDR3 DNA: TGCGCCAGCAGCTTGCTACAGGGATCCGGGGAGCTGTTTTTT. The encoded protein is CASSLLQGSGELFF.

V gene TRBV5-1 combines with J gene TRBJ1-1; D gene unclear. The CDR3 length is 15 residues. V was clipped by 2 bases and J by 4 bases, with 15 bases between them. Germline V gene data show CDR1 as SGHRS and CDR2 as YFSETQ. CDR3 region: CASSLAGRGGTEAFF. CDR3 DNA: TGCGCCAGCAGCTTAGCGGGTCGGGGAGGCACTGAAGCTTTCTTT.